These T cell receptor beta chains were read from a single sample in a study of T cell responses to AZD1222 COVID-19 vaccine. Some clones are missing from TCRdb's copy, which holds only in-frame ones; the method was immunoSEQ multiplex PCR. The sample lists about 49,000 clones; around three quarters were seen once. The sample here was peripheral blood, taken on day 0 of AZD1222 vaccination. These receptors originate from an adult in good health. CDR3s include the opening cysteine and the closing phenylalanine or tryptophan. Each record gives: CDR3 protein, V gene, J gene, CDR3 length.

CASSYSNYEQYF	TRBV6-2/TRBV6-3	TRBJ2-7	12
CSVEESDYNYGYTF	TRBV29-1	TRBJ1-2	14
CASSTGGEIINEQFF	TRBV28	TRBJ2-1	15
CASSQPDSNYGYTF	TRBV4-1	TRBJ1-2	14
CASGPPDSNQPQHF	TRBV12-5	TRBJ1-5	14
CASNRAGAYNEQFF	TRBV25-1	TRBJ2-1	14
CASSYLGAYNEQFF	TRBV6-5	TRBJ2-1	14
CASSLATGGNTDTQYF	TRBV7-9	TRBJ2-3	16
CSAPSSFMNTEAFF	TRBV29-1	TRBJ1-1	14
CATSRASGGATGNTIYF	TRBV15	TRBJ1-3	17
CASSPGQGRTDTQYF	TRBV7-9	TRBJ2-3	15
CASSVAGGLRDTEAFF	TRBV9	TRBJ1-1	16
CASTPEVGQGGRQPQHF	TRBV19	TRBJ1-5	17
CASSPDLSRRGYTF	TRBV7-2	TRBJ1-2	14
CASRSGQTQETQYF	TRBV25-1	TRBJ2-5	14
CASRSSGLAGVRYEQYF	TRBV28	TRBJ2-7	17
CASSSTIDQPQHF	TRBV7-2	TRBJ1-5	13
CASSRGQGNQPQHF	TRBV7-9	TRBJ1-5	14
CASSDTGYGYTF	TRBV12-3/TRBV12-4	TRBJ1-2	12
CASSFGNISPLHF	TRBV7-8	TRBJ1-6	13
CASSPSRGSYNEQFF	TRBV11-2	TRBJ2-1	15
CASSFHNRDYSNQPQHF	TRBV6-2/TRBV6-3	TRBJ1-5	17
CASSLTSTDTQYF	TRBV5-5	TRBJ2-3	13
CASSLVQVGTDTQYF	TRBV7-2	TRBJ2-3	15
CASSPIGRPETQYF	TRBV4-1	TRBJ2-5	14
CASTERRGTGSGYTF	TRBV19	TRBJ1-2	15
CASSLGDGVPLDGYTF	TRBV5-1	TRBJ1-2	16